What follows describes a single T cell receptor beta chain. Some clones are missing from TCRdb's copy, which holds only in-frame ones; the method was immunoSEQ multiplex PCR. The sample contains more than 300,000 clones, about 89% of which appear only once. Trimming removed 2 bases from V and 4 bases from J; junction bases left unmatched: 3. The germline V gene encodes CDR1 SNHLY and CDR2 FYNNEI. This CDR3 spans 14 amino acids. These data belong to a study of blood T cell repertoires in COVID-19. This sequence originates from a man younger than 30 who had recovered from COVID-19. The sequenced material came from peripheral blood. This rearrangement joins TRBV2 to TRBJ2-5; 8 bases are shared with TRBD2. CDR3 sequence (DNA): TGTGCCAGCAGTGAACTGAGCGGGAGAGAGACCCAGTACTTC. Protein product: CASSELSGRETQYF.